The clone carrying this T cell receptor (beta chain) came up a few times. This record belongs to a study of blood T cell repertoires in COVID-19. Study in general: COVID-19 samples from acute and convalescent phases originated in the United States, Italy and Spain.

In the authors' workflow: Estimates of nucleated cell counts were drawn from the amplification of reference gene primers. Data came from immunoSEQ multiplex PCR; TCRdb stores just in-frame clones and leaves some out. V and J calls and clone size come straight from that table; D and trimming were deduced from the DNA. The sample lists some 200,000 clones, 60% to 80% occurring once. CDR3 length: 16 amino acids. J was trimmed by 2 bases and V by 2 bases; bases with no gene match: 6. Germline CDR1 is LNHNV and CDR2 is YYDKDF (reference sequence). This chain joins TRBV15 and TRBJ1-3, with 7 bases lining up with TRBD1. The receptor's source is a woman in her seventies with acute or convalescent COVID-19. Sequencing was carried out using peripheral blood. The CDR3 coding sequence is TGTGCCACCAGCAGATTGAGGGGGCGAGCTGGAAACACCATATATTTT. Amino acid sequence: CATSRLRGRAGNTIYF. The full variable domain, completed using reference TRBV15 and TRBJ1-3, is DAMVIQNPRYQVTQFGKPVTLSCSQTLNHNVMYWYQQKSSQAPKLLFHYYDKDFNNEADTPDNFQSRRPNTSFCFLDIRSPGLGDTAMYLCATSRLRGRAGNTIYFGEGSWLTVV.